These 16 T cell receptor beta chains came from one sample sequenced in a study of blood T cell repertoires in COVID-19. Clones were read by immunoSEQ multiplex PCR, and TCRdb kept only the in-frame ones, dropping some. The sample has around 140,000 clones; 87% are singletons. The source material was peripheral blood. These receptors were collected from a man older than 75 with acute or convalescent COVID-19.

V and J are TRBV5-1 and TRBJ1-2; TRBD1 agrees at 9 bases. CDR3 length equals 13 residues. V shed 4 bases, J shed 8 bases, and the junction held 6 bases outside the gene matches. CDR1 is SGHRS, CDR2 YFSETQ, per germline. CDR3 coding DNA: TGCGCCAGCAGCCCGGGACAGGGTTTCGGCTACACCTTC. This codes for CASSPGQGFGYTF.

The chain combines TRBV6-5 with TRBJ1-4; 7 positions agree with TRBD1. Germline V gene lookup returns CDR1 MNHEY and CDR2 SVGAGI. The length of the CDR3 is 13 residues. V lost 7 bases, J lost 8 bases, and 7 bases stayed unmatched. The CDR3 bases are TGTGCCAGCAACCGGGACAGCGGAGAAAAACTGTTTTTT. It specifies CASNRDSGEKLFF.

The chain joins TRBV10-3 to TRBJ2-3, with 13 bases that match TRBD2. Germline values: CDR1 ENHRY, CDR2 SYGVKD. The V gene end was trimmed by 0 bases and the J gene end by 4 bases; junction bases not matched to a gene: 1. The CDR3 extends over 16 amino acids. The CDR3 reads CAISESGLAGADTQYF. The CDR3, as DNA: TGTGCCATCAGTGAGTCAGGACTAGCGGGAGCAGATACGCAGTATTTT.

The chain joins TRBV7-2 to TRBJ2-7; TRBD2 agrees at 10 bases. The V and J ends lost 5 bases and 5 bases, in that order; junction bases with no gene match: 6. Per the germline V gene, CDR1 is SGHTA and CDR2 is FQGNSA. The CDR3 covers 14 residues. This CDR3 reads CASSLSGGFDEQYF. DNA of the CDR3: TGTGCCAGCAGCCTTAGCGGGGGGTTCGACGAGCAGTACTTC.

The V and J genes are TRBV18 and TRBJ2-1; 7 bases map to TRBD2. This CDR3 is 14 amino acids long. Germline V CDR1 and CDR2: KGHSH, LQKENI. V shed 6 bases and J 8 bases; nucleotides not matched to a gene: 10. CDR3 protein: CASSSQRGRYEQFF. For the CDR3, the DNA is TGTGCCAGCTCCTCCCAGCGGGGAAGGTATGAGCAGTTCTTC.

The CDR3 loop is CASSSFYSNQPQHF. The CDR3 coding sequence is TGTGCCAGCAGTTCGTTTTATAGCAATCAGCCCCAGCATTTT. The chain links TRBV28 to TRBJ1-5; D is unclear. V was cut by 4 bases and J by 0 bases, with 7 bases left in between. The CDR3 has 14 amino acids. Germline V gene data show CDR1 as MDHEN and CDR2 as SYDVKM.

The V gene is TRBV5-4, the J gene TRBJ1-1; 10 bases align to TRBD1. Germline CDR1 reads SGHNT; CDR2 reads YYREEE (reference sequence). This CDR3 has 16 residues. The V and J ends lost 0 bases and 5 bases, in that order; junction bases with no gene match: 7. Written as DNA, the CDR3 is TGTGCCAGCAGCTTGGGGGGGACAGGGGAGATGACTGAAGCTTTCTTT. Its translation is CASSLGGTGEMTEAFF.

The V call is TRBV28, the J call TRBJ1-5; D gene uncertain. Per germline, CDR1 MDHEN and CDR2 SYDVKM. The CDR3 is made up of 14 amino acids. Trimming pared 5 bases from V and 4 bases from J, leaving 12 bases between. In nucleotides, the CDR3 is TGTGCCAGCAGTGCTTTGGCGGGGAATCAGCCCCAGCATTTT. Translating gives CASSALAGNQPQHF.

CDR3 in DNA: TGTGCCATCAGTGAGTCAATTCAGGGCTACACCTTC. Its protein product is CAISESIQGYTF. This rearrangement joins TRBV10-3 to TRBJ1-2; D is unclear. The CDR3 is 12 amino acids. Deletions cut 0 bases from V and 8 bases from J, with 7 bases between. CDR1 ENHRY and CDR2 SYGVKD come from the germline V gene.

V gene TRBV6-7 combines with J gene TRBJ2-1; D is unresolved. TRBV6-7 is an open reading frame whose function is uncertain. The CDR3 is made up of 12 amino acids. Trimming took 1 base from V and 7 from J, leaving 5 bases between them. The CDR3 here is CASSYFRNEQFF. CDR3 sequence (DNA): TGTGCCAGCAGTTACTTCCGGAATGAGCAGTTCTTC.

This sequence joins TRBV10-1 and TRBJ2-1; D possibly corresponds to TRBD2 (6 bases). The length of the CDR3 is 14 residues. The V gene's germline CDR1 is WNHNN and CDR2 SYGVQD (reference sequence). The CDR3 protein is CATSRHSGVNEQFF. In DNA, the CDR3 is TGCGCTACAAGCAGGCATTCGGGAGTCAATGAGCAGTTCTTC.

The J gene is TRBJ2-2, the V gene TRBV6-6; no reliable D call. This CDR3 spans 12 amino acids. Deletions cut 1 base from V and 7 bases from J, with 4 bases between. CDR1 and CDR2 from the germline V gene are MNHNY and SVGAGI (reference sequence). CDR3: CASSYLYGELFF. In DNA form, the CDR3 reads TGTGCCAGCAGTTACTTGTACGGGGAGCTGTTTTTT.

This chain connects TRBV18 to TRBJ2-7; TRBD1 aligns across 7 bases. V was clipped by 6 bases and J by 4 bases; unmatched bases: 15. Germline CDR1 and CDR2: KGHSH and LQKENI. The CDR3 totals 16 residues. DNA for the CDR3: TGTGCCAGCTCGCCGCTACGGGACAGCCGCTTATACGAGCAGTACTTC. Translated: CASSPLRDSRLYEQYF.

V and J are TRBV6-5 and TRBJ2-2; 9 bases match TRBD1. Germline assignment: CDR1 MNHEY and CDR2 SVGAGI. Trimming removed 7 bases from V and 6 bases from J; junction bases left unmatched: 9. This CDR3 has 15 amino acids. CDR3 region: CASKPPGQGSGELFF. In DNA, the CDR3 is TGTGCCAGCAAGCCCCCGGGACAGGGCTCCGGGGAGCTGTTTTTT.

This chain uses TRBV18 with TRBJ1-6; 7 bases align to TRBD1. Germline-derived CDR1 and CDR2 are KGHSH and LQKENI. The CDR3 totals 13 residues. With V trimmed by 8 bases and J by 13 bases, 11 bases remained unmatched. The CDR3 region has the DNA TGTGCCAGCCACGCGAACCGAGGGGGCCCCCTCCACTTT. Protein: CASHANRGGPLHF.

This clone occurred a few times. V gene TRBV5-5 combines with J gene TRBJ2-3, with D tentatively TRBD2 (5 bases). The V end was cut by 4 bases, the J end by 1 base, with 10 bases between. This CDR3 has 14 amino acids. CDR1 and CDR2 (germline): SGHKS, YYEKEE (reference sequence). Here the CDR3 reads CASSRRPGTDTQYF. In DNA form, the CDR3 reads TGTGCCAGCAGCCGGAGGCCCGGCACAGATACGCAGTATTTT.